This TCR beta chain was identified in a study of cytomegalovirus exposure and HLA in healthy donors. Study background: Findings of an earlier analysis included 117 million unique TCR beta sequences from 190 million or so T cells.

The length of the CDR3 is 16 residues. Per germline, CDR1 SGHNT and CDR2 YYREEE (reference sequence). V lost 4 bases and J lost 4, with 18 bases in between. Study observations and caveats: Later analysis associated a missense DCLRE1C variant with TCR beta V- and J-gene trimming.

As regards this clone: Its antigen remains unknown.

This PCR relied on a set of 60 Vbeta primers and 13 Jbeta primers. Sequenced by immunoSEQ multiplex PCR; TCRdb stores in-frame clones only, minus some. The sample lists more than 15,000 clones, about 77% occurring once. This sequence joins TRBV5-4 and TRBJ1-3, with D maybe TRBD1 (5 bases). The sequence derives from a man aged 18 to 29 in good health and CMV-seronegative. Sequenced sample: PBMCs. As DNA, the CDR3 is TGTGCCAGCAGCCTTCAGGGACTGTCGTGGGGAAACACCATATATTTT. The encoded protein is CASSLQGLSWGNTIYF.